A single sample is the source of the 22 T cell receptor beta chains below, sequenced in a study of early T cells in non-severe SARS-CoV-2 infection. MiXCR was run by TCRdb on the 5' RACE reads, yielding one entry per CDR3 protein. The profile shows 70,000 to 90,000 distinct CDR3 sequences, 11% of them singletons. What was sequenced was whole blood. Receptor source: an adult who was a healthcare worker with PCR-confirmed SARS-CoV-2 infection or an uninfected control (not recorded which).

Many counts were recorded for this clonotype. The CDR3 spells CASRPTGGSSGNTIYF. In DNA, the CDR3 is TGTGCCAGCAGGCCTACCGGGGGGAGTTCTGGAAACACCATATATTTT. The chain carries TRBV7-9 and TRBJ1-3, with D tentatively TRBD1 (5 bases). CDR1 SEHNR and CDR2 FQNEAQ come from the germline V gene (reference sequence). The CDR3 sequence is 16 residues long. V was pared by 6 bases and J by 1 base, with 16 bases between. The whole variable domain, remainder taken from reference TRBV7-9 and TRBJ1-3, is DTGVSQNPRHKITKRGQNVTFRCDPISEHNRLYWYRQTLGQGPEFLTYFQNEAQLEKSRLLSDRFSAERPKGSFSTLEIQRTEQGDSAMYLCASRPTGGSSGNTIYFGEGSWLTVV.

The chain employs TRBV6-1 and TRBJ1-5; 9 bases agree with TRBD1. V lost 3 bases to trimming and J lost 2 bases; unmatched junction nucleotides: 11. CDR3 length: 18 residues. Germline values: CDR1 MNHNS, CDR2 SASEGT. CDR3 in DNA: TGTGCCAGCAGTGATCCTCTTCAGACAGGGGGTGGCAATCAGCCCCAGCATTTT. Amino acid sequence: CASSDPLQTGGGNQPQHF.

This chain links TRBV5-1 with TRBJ1-1; D is unclear. This CDR3 is 13 amino acids long. From germline, CDR1 is SGHRS and CDR2 YFSETQ. The ends were cut back, 0 bases at V and 1 base at J, with 4 bases in the middle. Here the CDR3 reads CASSLAPNTEAFF. As DNA, the CDR3 is TGCGCCAGCAGCTTGGCCCCGAACACTGAAGCTTTCTTT.

This clonotype was seen ten or more times. V and J are TRBV6-1 and TRBJ2-3; no clear D gene. The CDR3 covers 21 residues. Between the trimmed V and J ends, which lost 3 bases and 0 bases, there was a span of 28 bases. CDR1 is MNHNS, CDR2 SASEGT, per germline. CDR3 sequence: CASSDDGRGYLPPPSTDTQYF. CDR3 nucleotide sequence: TGTGCCAGCAGTGACGATGGGCGCGGCTATTTACCTCCCCCTAGCACAGATACGCAGTATTTT.

The V call is TRBV7-8, the J call TRBJ1-1; D is undetermined. The V gene lost 5 bases and the J gene lost 5 bases, with 18 bases spanning the gap. The V gene's germline CDR1 is SGHVS and CDR2 FQNEAQ. This CDR3 has 15 residues. The CDR3 region has the DNA TGTGCCAGCAGCCGTGACAAGGGCAGGAAGACTGAAGCTTTCTTT. Its protein is CASSRDKGRKTEAFF.

The V gene is TRBV20-1, the J gene TRBJ1-2, with D tentatively TRBD1 (6 bases). CDR3 size: 10 residues. Germline V gene data show CDR1 as DFQATT and CDR2 as SNEGSKA (reference sequence). V was trimmed by 7 bases and J by 9 bases, leaving 12 bases between them. The CDR3 is CSGGADSYTF. The CDR3 region has the DNA TGCAGTGGGGGGGCAGATAGCTACACCTTC.

This clonotype showed up just a few times. This chain joins TRBV6-5 and TRBJ1-3; 7 bases match TRBD1. V was pared by 6 bases and J by 0 bases, with 5 bases of the junction left unmatched. The CDR3 is made up of 15 amino acids. Per the germline V gene, CDR1 is MNHEY and CDR2 is SVGAGI. CDR3 nucleotides: TGTGCCAGCAGGCCGGACAGGCGCTCTGGAAACACCATATATTTT. Translation gives CASRPDRRSGNTIYF.

V and J are TRBV7-9 and TRBJ2-7; the D is unclear. Trimming removed 1 base at V and 2 bases at J, with 9 bases between. The CDR3 has 14 residues. The germline V gene encodes CDR1 SEHNR and CDR2 FQNEAQ (reference sequence). Here the CDR3 reads CASSLELPPYEQYF. Here the CDR3 DNA reads TGTGCCAGCAGCTTAGAATTGCCGCCCTACGAGCAGTACTTC.

CDR3 amino acids: CSVETGTSGGHSYEQYF. The CDR3 DNA follows: TGCAGCGTCGAAACCGGGACTAGCGGGGGGCATTCCTACGAGCAGTACTTC. The J gene is TRBJ2-7, the V gene TRBV29-1; 15 nucleotides match TRBD2. The CDR3 is made up of 17 amino acids. Germline V lookup: CDR1 SQVTM, CDR2 ANQGSEA. Trimming cost V 6 bases and J 1 base; bases outside gene matches: 10.

This clonotype was observed a few times. V and J are TRBV19 and TRBJ1-4, with unresolved D. The CDR3 is 13 amino acids. Trimming took 9 bases from V and 4 from J, leaving 12 bases between them. Germline loops: CDR1 LNHDA, CDR2 SQIVND (reference sequence). The CDR3 DNA reads TGTGCCAGCGGTCGACCCCTTAATGAAAAACTGTTTTTT. Amino acids: CASGRPLNEKLFF.

This clonotype was picked up many times. The rearrangement uses TRBV29-1 and TRBJ1-5; tentative D call: TRBD1 (6 bases). The germline V gene has CDR1 SQVTM and CDR2 ANQGSEA. With 7 bases removed from V and 3 bases from J, the gap between germline ends came to 13 bases. The CDR3 extends over 13 amino acids. CDR3 region: CSAVGHANQPQHF. The CDR3 DNA follows: TGCAGCGCCGTGGGACATGCCAATCAGCCCCAGCATTTT.

Comment on this clonotype: Its ends do not fully match the called genes, so a read error is possible. This rearrangement joins TRBV18 to TRBJ2-3, with 7 bases that match TRBD1. Germline CDR1 is KGHSH and CDR2 is LQKENI. This CDR3 is 15 amino acids long. For the CDR3, the DNA is TGTGCCGGCTCACCACCGGGACAGACCACAGATACGCAGTATTTT. Translating it yields CAGSPPGQTTDTQYF. Filled out from reference TRBV18 and TRBJ2-3, the complete variable domain reads NAGVMQNPRHLVRRRGQEARLRCSPMKGHSHVYWYRQLPEEGLKFMVYLQKENIIDESGMPKERFSAEFPKEGPSILRIQQVVRGDSAAYFCAGSPPGQTTDTQYFGPGTRLTVL.

This clonotype was counted many times. This chain uses TRBV29-1 with TRBJ1-1; maybe TRBD1 (5 bases). The length of the CDR3 is 11 residues. Trimming pared 7 bases from V and 4 bases from J, leaving 10 bases between. Germline V CDR1 and CDR2: SQVTM, ANQGSEA. Here the CDR3 DNA reads TGCAGCGGGGACGGGGGCACTGAAGCTTTCTTT. Translation: CSGDGGTEAFF.

The J gene is TRBJ1-6, the V gene TRBV10-3; 9 nucleotides line up with TRBD1. The CDR3 has 15 amino acids. In germline, CDR1 is ENHRY, CDR2 SYGVKD. The trim removed 7 bases at V and 6 bases at J, leaving 7 bases unmatched. CDR3 sequence: CAIMRSTGGNSPLHF. CDR3 DNA sequence: TGTGCCATCATGAGGTCGACAGGGGGTAATTCACCCCTCCACTTT.

This clonotype has only a few counts. The chain links TRBV2 to TRBJ1-1; D is undetermined. The CDR3 contains 13 residues. CDR1 and CDR2 from the germline V gene are SNHLY and FYNNEI. V lost 4 bases and J lost 0, with 6 bases in between. The CDR3 region has the DNA TGTGCCAGCAGTGGTCTTATGAACACTGAAGCTTTCTTT. This codes for CASSGLMNTEAFF.

Points on this clonotype: A much more abundant neighbour one base away suggests this may be a read error. J is TRBJ1-1 and V is TRBV29-1, with D maybe TRBD1 (6 bases). This CDR3 spans 10 amino acids. V dropped 6 bases and J dropped 11 bases, with 13 bases sitting between them. Germline CDR1 SQVTM, CDR2 ANQGSEA. In nucleotides, the CDR3 is TGCAGCGTAGTGACAGGAGATGCTTTCTTT. This encodes CSVVTGDAFF.

This clonotype came up a few times. The chain combines TRBV7-6 with TRBJ2-2, with D perhaps matching TRBD1 or TRBD2 (5 bases each). The CDR3 has 16 residues. Germline values: CDR1 SGHVS, CDR2 FNYEAQ. Trimming took 5 bases from V and 2 from J, leaving 15 bases between them. The CDR3 loop is CASSTSGTENTGELFF. The CDR3 nucleotides are TGTGCCAGCAGCACATCCGGGACCGAAAACACCGGGGAGCTGTTTTTT. Drawing the rest from reference TRBV7-6 and TRBJ2-2, the complete variable domain is GAGVSQSPRYKVTKRGQDVALRCDPISGHVSLYWYRQALGQGPEFLTYFNYEAQQDKSGLPNDRFSAERPEGSISTLTIQRTEQRDSAMYRCASSTSGTENTGELFFGEGSRLTVL.

This chain joins TRBV18 and TRBJ2-7; D assignment may be TRBD1 or TRBD2 (5 bases each). The CDR3 sequence is 14 residues long. V lost 3 bases to trimming and J lost 7 bases, with 16 bases between them. The germline V gene has CDR1 KGHSH and CDR2 LQKENI. CDR3 amino acids: CASSPGTDQGEQYF. The CDR3 nucleotides are TGTGCCAGCTCACCGGGGACGGATCAAGGGGAGCAGTACTTC.

This clonotype has a count of ten or more. CDR3 DNA: TGTGCCAGCAGCTTTACCGGGACCCCAGAGACCCAGTACTTC. Its translation: CASSFTGTPETQYF. The V and J genes are TRBV7-8 and TRBJ2-5; D may correspond to TRBD1 or TRBD2 (5 bases each). Germline CDR1 SGHVS, CDR2 FQNEAQ. Trimming cost V 3 bases and J 4 bases, with 12 bases left between them. The CDR3 is 14 amino acids.

This clonotype was found many times. V gene TRBV25-1 combines with J gene TRBJ2-3; 7 bases are a match to TRBD1. J was trimmed by 2 bases and V by 4 bases; bases with no gene match: 6. Germline V CDR1 and CDR2: MGHDK, SYGVNS. The CDR3 extends over 15 amino acids. The CDR3 protein is CASSAGQVNTDTQYF. CDR3 in DNA: TGTGCCAGCAGTGCAGGACAGGTCAACACAGATACGCAGTATTTT.

This clonotype was found a few times. This chain links TRBV7-4 with TRBJ2-7, with 7 bases lining up with TRBD2. The V gene's germline CDR1 is SGHVT and CDR2 SQSDAQ. CDR3 length equals 12 residues. V dropped 5 bases and J dropped 6; count of bases not matched to a gene: 4. CDR3 loop: CASSPGTTEQYF. DNA of the CDR3: TGTGCCAGCAGCCCCGGGACTACCGAGCAGTACTTC.

The chain carries TRBV11-2 and TRBJ1-6; 9 nucleotides align to TRBD1. Germline V gives CDR1 SGHAT, CDR2 FQNNGV. V shed 3 bases and J 14 bases; nucleotides not matched to a gene: 2. The CDR3 runs to 12 residues. The CDR3 sequence: CASSLDRGTLHF. The DNA for the CDR3 is TGTGCCAGCAGCTTGGACAGGGGAACCCTCCACTTT.